There are a few counts of the clone carrying this T cell receptor (beta chain). There are 12 residues in the CDR3. Germline-derived CDR1 and CDR2 are SNHLY and FYNNEI. V was shortened by 6 bases and J by 1 base, with 7 bases between the two germline ends. This sample was taken from a study of PD-L1 blockade in urothelial cancer. Specified time point: pretreatment peripheral blood. A total of 1 to 8 samples per patient were collected pretreatment and on-treatment. The method was immunoSEQ multiplex PCR; TCRdb's version includes in-frame clones alone and lacks a portion of them. Of tens of thousands of clones in the sample, over 80% were seen once.

This chain links TRBV2 with TRBJ2-7; D uncertain. This specimen consisted of PBMCs, obtained around atezolizumab (anti-PD-L1) treatment. The sequence was obtained from a man between 35 and 55 years old with urothelial cancer. This chain's CDR3 is CASREQSYEQYF. The CDR3 coding sequence is TGTGCCAGCAGGGAACAGTCCTACGAGCAGTACTTC.